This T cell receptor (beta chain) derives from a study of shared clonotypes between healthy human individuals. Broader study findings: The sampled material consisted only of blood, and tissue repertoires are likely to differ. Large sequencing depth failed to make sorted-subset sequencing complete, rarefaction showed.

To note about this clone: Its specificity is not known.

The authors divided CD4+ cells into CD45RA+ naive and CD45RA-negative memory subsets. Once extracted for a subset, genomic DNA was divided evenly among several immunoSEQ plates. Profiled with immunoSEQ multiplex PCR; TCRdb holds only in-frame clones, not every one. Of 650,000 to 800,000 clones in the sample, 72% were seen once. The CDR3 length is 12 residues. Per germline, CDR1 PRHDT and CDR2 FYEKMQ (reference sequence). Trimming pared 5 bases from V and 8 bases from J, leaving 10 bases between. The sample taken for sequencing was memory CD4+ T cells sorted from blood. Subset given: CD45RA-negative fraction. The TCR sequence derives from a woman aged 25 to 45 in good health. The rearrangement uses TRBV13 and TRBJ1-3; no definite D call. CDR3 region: CASSLQRDTIYF. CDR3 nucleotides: TGTGCCAGCAGCCTCCAACGGGACACCATATATTTT.